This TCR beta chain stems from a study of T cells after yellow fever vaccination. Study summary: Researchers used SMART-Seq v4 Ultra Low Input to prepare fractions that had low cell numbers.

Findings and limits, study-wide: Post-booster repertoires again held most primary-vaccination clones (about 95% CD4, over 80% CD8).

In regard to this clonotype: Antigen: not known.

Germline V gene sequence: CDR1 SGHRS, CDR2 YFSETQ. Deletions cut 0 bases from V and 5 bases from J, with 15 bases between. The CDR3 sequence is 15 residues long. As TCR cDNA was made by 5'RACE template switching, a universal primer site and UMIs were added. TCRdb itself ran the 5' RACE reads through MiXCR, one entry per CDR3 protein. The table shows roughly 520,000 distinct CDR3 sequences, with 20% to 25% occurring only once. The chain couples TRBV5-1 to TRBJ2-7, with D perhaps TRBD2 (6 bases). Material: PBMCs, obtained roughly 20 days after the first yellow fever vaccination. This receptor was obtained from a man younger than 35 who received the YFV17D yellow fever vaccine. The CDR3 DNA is TGCGCCAGCAGCTTGGCCGCAGGGACTCTGAACGAGCAGTACTTC. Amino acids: CASSLAAGTLNEQYF.